Following are 8 T cell receptor beta chains from one sample sequenced in a study of T cells in Graves' hyperthyroidism and ophthalmopathy. The CDR3 regions of TCR beta were amplified from RNA transcripts. HTBI primers were employed in a first-round RT-PCR of the TCR CDR3. A single record per CDR3 protein comes from TCRdb applying MiXCR to the multiplex PCR reads. The sample yields a few hundred thousand distinct CDR3 sequences, 20% to 25% seen once. Sequencing input: blood. The receptor set was obtained from a man aged 18 to 29 with Graves' hyperthyroidism.

The count of this clonotype is one. V gene TRBV5-5 combines with J gene TRBJ1-3, with unresolved D. The CDR3 covers 14 residues. Germline CDR1 and CDR2: SGHKS and YYEKEE (reference sequence). Trimming removed 4 bases at V and 0 bases at J, with 8 bases between. CDR3 coding DNA: TGTGCCAGCAGCCCACCCAGCTCTGGAAACACCATATATTTT. Translating gives CASSPPSSGNTIYF.

J is TRBJ2-7 and V is TRBV25-1, with D perhaps being TRBD1 or TRBD2 (5 bases each). The V and J ends lost 5 bases and 6 bases respectively, with 17 bases between them. CDR1 and CDR2 from the germline V gene are MGHDK and SYGVNS. The CDR3 extends over 14 amino acids. DNA of the CDR3: TGTGCCAGCAGTAGGTCCGGGGCGCGCGGCGAGCAGTACTTC. Translating gives CASSRSGARGEQYF.

CDR3 protein: CASSEQHRPRLHQPQHF. As DNA, the CDR3 is TGTGCCAGCAGTGAACAACACAGACCGCGCCTCCATCAGCCCCAGCATTTT. The chain combines TRBV6-1 with TRBJ1-5; D call uncertain. Between the trimmed V and J ends, which lost 2 bases and 5 bases, there was a span of 19 bases. In germline, CDR1 is MNHNS, CDR2 SASEGT. This CDR3 comprises 17 residues.

This clonotype occurred a few times. In DNA form, the CDR3 reads TGTGCCAGCAGTTTAAGCGGGCGGGGTGGAAACACCATATATTTT. This translates into CASSLSGRGGNTIYF. This sequence joins TRBV12-3 or TRBV12-4 and TRBJ1-3; D not certain. The CDR3 has 15 amino acids. V lost 2 bases, J lost 3 bases, and 11 bases lay in between.

In its sample, this clonotype was seen a few times. CDR3 loop: CATSRTRLDGYEQYF. The CDR3 region has the DNA TGTGCCACCAGCAGGACGAGACTGGACGGCTACGAGCAGTACTTC. The chain employs TRBV15 and TRBJ2-7; the D is unclear. V dropped 3 bases and J dropped 3 bases, with 15 bases sitting between them. Germline CDR1 LNHNV, CDR2 YYDKDF (reference sequence). CDR3 size: 15 residues. Drawing the rest from reference TRBV15 and TRBJ2-7, the complete variable domain is DAMVIQNPRYQVTQFGKPVTLSCSQTLNHNVMYWYQQKSSQAPKLLFHYYDKDFNNEADTPDNFQSRRPNTSFCFLDIRSPGLGDTAMYLCATSRTRLDGYEQYFGPGTRLTVT.

The table lists this clonotype with a few counts. The chain combines TRBV7-9 with TRBJ2-7; D uncertain. Germline CDR1 is SEHNR and CDR2 is FQNEAQ (reference sequence). The CDR3 has 14 residues. Trimming removed 4 bases at V and 0 bases at J, with 10 bases between. CDR3 region: CASSYLSTSYEQYF. In DNA form, the CDR3 reads TGTGCCAGCAGCTATCTGAGCACCTCCTACGAGCAGTACTTC.

In its sample, this clonotype was seen many times. J is TRBJ1-2 and V is TRBV28; D might be TRBD1 (6 bases). The CDR3 covers 16 residues. Germline-derived CDR1 and CDR2 are MDHEN and SYDVKM. V gave up 6 bases and J gave up 2 bases, with 19 bases separating them. CDR3 residues: CASSSVDRTVNYGYTF. DNA for the CDR3: TGTGCCAGCAGCTCTGTGGATCGGACAGTAAACTATGGCTACACCTTC.

At least ten counts were recorded for this clonotype. The chain joins TRBV6-1 to TRBJ2-5, with 7 bases lining up with TRBD2. V lost 4 bases, J lost 2 bases, and 10 bases stayed unmatched. The CDR3 is made up of 16 amino acids. The germline V gene has CDR1 MNHNS and CDR2 SASEGT. The CDR3, as DNA: TGTGCCAGCAGTGCGGTGGGACTACCCACTCAAGAGACCCAGTACTTC. Its translation is CASSAVGLPTQETQYF.